In this sample, the clone carrying this T cell receptor beta chain turned up a few times. Its antigen is undetermined. Making use of molecular barcodes, quantitative 5'-RACE generated TCR beta libraries. TCRdb processed the 5' RACE reads anew with MiXCR; each CDR3 protein has one entry. The data contain 250,000 or so distinct CDR3 sequences, about 20% of them singletons. This entry comes from a study of CD8 T cells in ankylosing spondylitis. Germline V gene sequence: CDR1 SGHVS, CDR2 FQNEAQ. CDR3 length equals 13 residues. V was shortened by 5 bases and J by 7 bases, with 12 bases between the two germline ends. Study-wide results and limits: Relatively rare in peripheral blood, disease-linked clones were also CD8+. A TCR beta motif made of fewer than ten highly homologous variants seemed typical of ankylosing spondylitis blood. Matched ankylosing spondylitis synovial fluid reportedly showed significant enrichment of disease-linked clones.

The specimen was blood, either unsorted or a sorted T cell fraction (not recorded which). This TCR came from a male donor with ankylosing spondylitis or in good health (not recorded which). The chain recombines TRBV7-8 with TRBJ2-1; D gene uncertain. DNA of the CDR3: TGTGCCAGCAGCCCCCGTCTTAGTAATGAGCAGTTCTTC. This codes for CASSPRLSNEQFF.